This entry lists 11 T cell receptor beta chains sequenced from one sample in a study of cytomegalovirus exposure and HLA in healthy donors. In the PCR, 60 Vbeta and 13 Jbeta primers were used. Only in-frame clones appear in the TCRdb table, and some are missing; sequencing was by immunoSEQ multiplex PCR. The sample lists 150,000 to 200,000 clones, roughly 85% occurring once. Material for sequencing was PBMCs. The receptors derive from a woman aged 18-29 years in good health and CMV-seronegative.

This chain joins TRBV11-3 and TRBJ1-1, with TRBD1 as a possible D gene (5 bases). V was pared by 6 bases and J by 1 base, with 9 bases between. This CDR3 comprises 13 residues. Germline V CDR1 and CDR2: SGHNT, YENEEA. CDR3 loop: CASRQTANTEAFF. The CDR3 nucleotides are TGTGCCAGCAGACAGACAGCGAACACTGAAGCTTTCTTT.

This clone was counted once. CDR3 sequence reads: CAWRVAGAYSNEQFF. For the CDR3, the DNA is TGTGCCTGGAGGGTGGCGGGAGCTTACTCCAATGAGCAGTTCTTC. V usage is TRBV30 and J usage is TRBJ2-1, with TRBD2 matching over 7 bases. There are 15 residues in the CDR3. V dropped 3 bases and J dropped 6; count of bases not matched to a gene: 11. Germline V gives CDR1 GTSNPN, CDR2 SVGIG (reference sequence). Complete variable domain (other parts from reference TRBV30 and TRBJ2-1): SQTIHQWPATLVQPVGSPLSLECTVEGTSNPNLYWYRQAAGRGLQLLFYSVGIGQISSEVPQNLSASRPQDRQFILSSKKLLLSDSGFYLCAWRVAGAYSNEQFFGPGTRLTVL.

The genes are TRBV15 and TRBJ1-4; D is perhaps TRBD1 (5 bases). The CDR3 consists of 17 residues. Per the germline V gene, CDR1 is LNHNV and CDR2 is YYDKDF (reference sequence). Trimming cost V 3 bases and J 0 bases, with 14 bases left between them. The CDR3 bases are TGTGCCACCAGCAGGGACCTGGGGGGGGCAACTAATGAAAAACTGTTTTTT. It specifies CATSRDLGGATNEKLFF.

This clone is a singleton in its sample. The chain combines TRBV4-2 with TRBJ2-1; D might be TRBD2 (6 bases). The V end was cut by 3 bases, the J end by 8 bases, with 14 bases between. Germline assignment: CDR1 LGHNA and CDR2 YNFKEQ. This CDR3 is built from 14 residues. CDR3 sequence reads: CASSQKTGEDEQFF. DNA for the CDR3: TGTGCCAGCAGCCAGAAAACCGGGGAGGATGAGCAGTTCTTC.

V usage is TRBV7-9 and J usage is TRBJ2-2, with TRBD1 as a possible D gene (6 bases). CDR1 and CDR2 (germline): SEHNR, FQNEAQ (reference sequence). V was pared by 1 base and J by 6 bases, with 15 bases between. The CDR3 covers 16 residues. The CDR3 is CASSLVRQARAGELFF. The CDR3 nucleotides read TGTGCCAGCAGCTTAGTTCGACAGGCACGGGCCGGGGAGCTGTTTTTT.

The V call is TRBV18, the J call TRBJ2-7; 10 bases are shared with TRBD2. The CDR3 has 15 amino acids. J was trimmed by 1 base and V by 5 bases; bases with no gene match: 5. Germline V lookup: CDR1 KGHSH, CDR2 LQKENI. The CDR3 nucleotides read TGTGCCAGCTCATCTAGCGGGAGCGCTTCCTACGAGCAGTACTTC. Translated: CASSSSGSASYEQYF.

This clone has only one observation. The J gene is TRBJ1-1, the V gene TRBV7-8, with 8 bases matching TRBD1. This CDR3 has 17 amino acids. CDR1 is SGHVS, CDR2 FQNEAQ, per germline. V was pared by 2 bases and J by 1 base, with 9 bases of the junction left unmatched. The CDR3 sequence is CASSLSTGESWNTEAFF. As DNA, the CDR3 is TGTGCCAGCAGCTTATCGACAGGGGAAAGTTGGAACACTGAAGCTTTCTTT. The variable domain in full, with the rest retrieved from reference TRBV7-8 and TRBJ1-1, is GAGVSQSPRYKVAKRGQDVALRCDPISGHVSLFWYQQALGQGPEFLTYFQNEAQLDKSGLPSDRFFAERPEGSVSTLKIQRTQQEDSAVYLCASSLSTGESWNTEAFFGQGTRLTVV.

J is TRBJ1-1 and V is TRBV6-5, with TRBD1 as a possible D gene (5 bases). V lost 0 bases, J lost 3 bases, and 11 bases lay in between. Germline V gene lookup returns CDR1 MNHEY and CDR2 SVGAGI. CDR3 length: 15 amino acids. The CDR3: CASSYSGGRYTEAFF. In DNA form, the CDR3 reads TGTGCCAGCAGTTACTCGGGGGGTCGGTACACTGAAGCTTTCTTT.

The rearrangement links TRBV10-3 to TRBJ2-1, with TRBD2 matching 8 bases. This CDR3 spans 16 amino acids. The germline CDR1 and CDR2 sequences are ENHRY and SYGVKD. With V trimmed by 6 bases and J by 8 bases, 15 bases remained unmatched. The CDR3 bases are TGTGCCATCAGATTAAGCGGGAGTATTGGGTTGGATGAGCAGTTCTTC. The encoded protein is CAIRLSGSIGLDEQFF.

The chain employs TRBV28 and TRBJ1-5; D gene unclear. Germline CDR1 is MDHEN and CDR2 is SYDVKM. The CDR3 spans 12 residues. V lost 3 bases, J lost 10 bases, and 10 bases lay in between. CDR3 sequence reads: CASSFPSGPQHF. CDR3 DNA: TGTGCCAGCAGTTTCCCTTCGGGACCCCAGCATTTT.

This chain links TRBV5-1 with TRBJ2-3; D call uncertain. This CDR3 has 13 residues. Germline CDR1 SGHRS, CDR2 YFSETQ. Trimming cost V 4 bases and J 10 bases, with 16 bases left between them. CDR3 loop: CASSPLSAGAQYF. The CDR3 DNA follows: TGCGCCAGCAGCCCCCTGAGTGCCGGAGCGCAGTATTTT.